The 10 T cell receptor beta chains presented below share a single source sample, sequenced in a study of post-analysis software for immune sequencing data. Study-level points and caveats: Elevated frequency relative to controls characterized four to six TRBV segments in patients, TRBV5-6, TRBV5-1 and TRBV20-1 among them.

Unique-molecular-identifier-tagged TCR beta cDNA libraries were used. TCRdb fed the PCR reads into MiXCR, producing one record per CDR3 protein. This table has approximately 630,000 distinct CDR3 sequences, approximately 59% appearing once. Antigens of these TCRs are unknown. Sequenced sample: blood. The receptors originated from a girl under 10 years old with multiple sclerosis.

The count of this clonotype is one. The V gene is TRBV29-1, the J gene TRBJ2-1, with TRBD2 matching over 12 bases. The CDR3 runs 14 residues. The germline gives CDR1 SQVTM, CDR2 ANQGSEA. V shed 7 bases and J 6 bases; nucleotides not matched to a gene: 7. The DNA of the CDR3 is TGCAGCGGCATTCTAGCGGGAGGGGGCAATGAGCAGTTCTTC. Its protein is CSGILAGGGNEQFF.

J is TRBJ2-5 and V is TRBV12-3 or TRBV12-4; 13 nucleotides match TRBD2. The length of the CDR3 is 16 residues. The V and J ends lost 4 bases and 5 bases, in that order; junction bases with no gene match: 7. Here the CDR3 DNA reads TGTGCCAGCAGTTCACTAGCGGGAGGGCCCTGGGAGACCCAGTACTTC. Its protein is CASSSLAGGPWETQYF.

The chain couples TRBV10-3 to TRBJ2-5; maybe TRBD1 (6 bases). V was trimmed by 3 bases and J by 5 bases, leaving 13 bases between them. The CDR3 has 14 amino acids. Per the germline V gene, CDR1 is ENHRY and CDR2 is SYGVKD. The CDR3 loop is CAISDRQDGETQYF. CDR3 bases: TGTGCCATCAGTGACCGACAGGACGGGGAGACCCAGTACTTC.

The sample holds a few counts of this clonotype. In nucleotides, the CDR3 is TGTGCCAGCAGCTTAGTCCGGGGGACTAGCGGGAGGAGCGAGCAGTACTTC. It translates to CASSLVRGTSGRSEQYF. The genes are TRBV13 and TRBJ2-4; 15 positions match TRBD2. The J call may be mistaken, given a closer DNA end match to TRBJ2-7. The CDR3 covers 17 residues. Germline V gene data show CDR1 as PRHDT and CDR2 as FYEKMQ (reference sequence).

The rearrangement uses TRBV11-2 and TRBJ2-3; 7 bases agree with TRBD1. This CDR3 comprises 15 residues. V shed 2 bases, J shed 3 bases, and the junction held 5 bases outside the gene matches. Germline V gene lookup returns CDR1 SGHAT and CDR2 FQNNGV. The CDR3 here is CASSLSDRATDTQYF. The CDR3 nucleotides are TGTGCCAGCAGCTTAAGCGACAGGGCTACAGATACGCAGTATTTT.

In this sample, this clonotype turned up a few times. V gene TRBV11-3 combines with J gene TRBJ2-1; TRBD2 matches at 9 bases. This CDR3 has 16 amino acids. V shed 4 bases and J 6 bases; nucleotides not matched to a gene: 10. Germline loops: CDR1 SGHNT, CDR2 YENEEA. CDR3 nucleotides: TGTGCCAGCAGCTCCTTAGCGGGGGCCCCACCCAATGAGCAGTTCTTC. This codes for CASSSLAGAPPNEQFF.

This clonotype was picked up one time. V and J are TRBV19 and TRBJ2-6, with 8 bases matching TRBD1. The germline CDR1 and CDR2 sequences are LNHDA and SQIVND (reference sequence). V shed 7 bases and J 12 bases; nucleotides not matched to a gene: 11. This CDR3 has 14 residues. CDR3: CASKTGEIGGVLTF. The CDR3 DNA reads TGTGCCAGTAAGACAGGGGAGATTGGGGGCGTCCTGACTTTC.

The chain joins TRBV5-1 to TRBJ1-2, with 9 bases aligning to TRBD1. J was trimmed by 2 bases and V by 2 bases; bases with no gene match: 4. Germline V gives CDR1 SGHRS, CDR2 YFSETQ. The CDR3 runs 15 residues. DNA for the CDR3: TGCGCCAGCAGCTTTGGGGGGACAGGGAACTATGGCTACACCTTC. Its translation is CASSFGGTGNYGYTF. Variable domain in full (rest from reference TRBV5-1 and TRBJ1-2): KAGVTQTPRYLIKTRGQQVTLSCSPISGHRSVSWYQQTPGQGLQFLFEYFSETQRNKGNFPGRFSGRQFSNSRSEMNVSTLELGDSALYLCASSFGGTGNYGYTFGSGTRLTVV.

In its sample, this clonotype was seen a few times. V usage is TRBV12-3 or TRBV12-4 and J usage is TRBJ2-1, with 8 bases lining up with TRBD2. Trimming took 6 bases from V and 9 from J; bases not matched to a gene: 4. The CDR3 has 12 residues. The DNA of the CDR3 is TGTGCCAGCAGGACTAGCGCGATTGAGCAGTTCTTC. Residues: CASRTSAIEQFF.

V usage is TRBV10-3 and J usage is TRBJ2-1; TRBD2 matches 9 bases. Per the germline V gene, CDR1 is ENHRY and CDR2 is SYGVKD. The CDR3 contains 15 residues. V dropped 4 bases and J dropped 4; count of bases not matched to a gene: 5. The CDR3 reads CAISVRSGGYNEQFF. CDR3 coding DNA: TGTGCCATCAGTGTCCGTAGCGGGGGTTACAATGAGCAGTTCTTC.